This TCR beta chain was recorded in a study of post-analysis software for immune sequencing data. General study findings and limits: TRBV5-6, TRBV5-1 and TRBV20-1 belonged to a set of roughly 5 TRBV segments that were more frequent in patients than controls. Multiple sclerosis patients showed significantly lower normalized Chao1 diversity than controls did.

cDNA libraries of TCR beta carried unique molecular identifiers. Once 1 to 10 million T cells were used, a few hundred thousand cDNA molecules resulted. TCRdb redid the calling of the PCR reads with MiXCR, one entry per CDR3 protein. The sample has roughly 800,000 distinct CDR3 sequences, around 50% seen once. For this clonotype: Its specificity is unknown.

CDR3 length: 13 amino acids. Trimming removed 2 bases at V and 15 bases at J, with 17 bases between. The sequenced sample consisted of blood. This chain uses TRBV12-3 or TRBV12-4 with TRBJ2-4; weak D call: TRBD2 (6 bases). The receptor was derived from a girl aged 10-17 years with multiple sclerosis. In DNA form, the CDR3 reads TGTGCCAGCAGTTTAAGGGTCTGGGGGAGGCGGTACTTC. Its protein product is CASSLRVWGRRYF.